This T cell receptor beta chain originates from a study of T cells in tuberculosis. Overall study context: In South Africa, adults with active tuberculosis were compared with IGRA-negative and latently infected IGRA-positive adolescents. Blood was taken before or within 7 days of anti-tuberculosis therapy. Broader study findings: Smaller distances to GMM-specific TCRs suggested their expansion in active tuberculosis.

The V end was cut by 8 bases, the J end by 5 bases, with 15 bases between. The germline V gene has CDR1 SNHLY and CDR2 FYNNEI. This CDR3 has 13 residues. Time point indicated: new active TB diagnosis, blood taken before or within 7 days of starting treatment. Regarding this clone: As yet, its antigen is unknown.

Only in-frame clones appear in the TCRdb table, and some are missing; sequencing was by immunoSEQ multiplex PCR. The sample has about 5,500 clones, approximately 97% seen once; the top ten hold roughly 11%. Sample: PBMCs, taken at tuberculosis diagnosis. The source is an adult with tuberculosis. V is TRBV2 and J is TRBJ2-5; D is possibly TRBD2 (7 bases). CDR3 in amino acids: CASRRGAGETQYF. The CDR3 bases are TGTGCCAGCCGACGGGGGGCCGGGGAGACCCAGTACTTC.